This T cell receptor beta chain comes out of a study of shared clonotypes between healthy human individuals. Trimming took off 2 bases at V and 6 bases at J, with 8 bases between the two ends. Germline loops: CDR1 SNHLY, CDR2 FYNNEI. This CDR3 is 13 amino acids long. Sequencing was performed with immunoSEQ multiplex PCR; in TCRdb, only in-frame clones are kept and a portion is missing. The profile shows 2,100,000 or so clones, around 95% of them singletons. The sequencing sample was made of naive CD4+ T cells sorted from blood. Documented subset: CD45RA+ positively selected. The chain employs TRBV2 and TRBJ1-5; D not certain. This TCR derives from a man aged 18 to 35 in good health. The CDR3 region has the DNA TGTGCCAGCAGTGAATTTCAGGTTCAGCCCCAGCATTTT. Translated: CASSEFQVQPQHF.